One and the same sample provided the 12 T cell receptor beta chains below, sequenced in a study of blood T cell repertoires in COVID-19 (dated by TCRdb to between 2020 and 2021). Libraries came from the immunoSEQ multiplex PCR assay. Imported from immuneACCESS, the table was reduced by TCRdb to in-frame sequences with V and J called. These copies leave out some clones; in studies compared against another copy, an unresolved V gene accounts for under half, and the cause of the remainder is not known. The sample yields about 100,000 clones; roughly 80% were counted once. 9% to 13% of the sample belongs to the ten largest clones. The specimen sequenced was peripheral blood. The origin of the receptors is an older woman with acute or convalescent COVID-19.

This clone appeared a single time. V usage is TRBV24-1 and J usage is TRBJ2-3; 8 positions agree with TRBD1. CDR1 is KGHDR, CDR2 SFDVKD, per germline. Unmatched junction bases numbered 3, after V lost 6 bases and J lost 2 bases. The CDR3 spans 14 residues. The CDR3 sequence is CATSTGGSTDTQYF. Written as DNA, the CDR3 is TGTGCCACCAGTACAGGGGGATCCACAGATACGCAGTATTTT.

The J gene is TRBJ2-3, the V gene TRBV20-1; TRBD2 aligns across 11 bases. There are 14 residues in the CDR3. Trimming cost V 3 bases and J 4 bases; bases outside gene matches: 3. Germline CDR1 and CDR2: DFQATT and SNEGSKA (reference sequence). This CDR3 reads CSASSGGAADTQYF. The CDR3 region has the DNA TGCAGTGCTAGTAGCGGGGGGGCGGCAGATACGCAGTATTTT.

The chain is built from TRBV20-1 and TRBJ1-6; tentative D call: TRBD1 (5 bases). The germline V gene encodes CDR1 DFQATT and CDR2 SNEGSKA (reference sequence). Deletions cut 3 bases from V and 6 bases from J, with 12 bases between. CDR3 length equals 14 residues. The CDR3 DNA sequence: TGCAGTGCTAGTCCCCAGGGAAGTAATTCACCCCTCCACTTT. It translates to CSASPQGSNSPLHF.

The CDR3 DNA reads TGTGCCAGCAGCTTAGGGCTAGCGGGGGGGGCATCCTACGAGCAGTACGTC. It translates to CASSLGLAGGASYEQYV. The V gene is TRBV7-8, the J gene TRBJ2-7, with 12 positions matching TRBD2. Germline V lookup: CDR1 SGHVS, CDR2 FQNEAQ. With 1 base clipped from V and 1 base from J, the junction kept 5 bases outside the gene matches. The CDR3 totals 17 residues.

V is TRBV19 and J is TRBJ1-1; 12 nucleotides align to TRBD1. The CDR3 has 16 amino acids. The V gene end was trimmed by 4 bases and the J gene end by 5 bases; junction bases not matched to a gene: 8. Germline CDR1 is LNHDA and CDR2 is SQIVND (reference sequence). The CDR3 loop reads CASSSGTGGWGTEAFF. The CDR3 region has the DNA TGTGCCAGTAGTAGTGGGACAGGGGGCTGGGGGACTGAAGCTTTCTTT.

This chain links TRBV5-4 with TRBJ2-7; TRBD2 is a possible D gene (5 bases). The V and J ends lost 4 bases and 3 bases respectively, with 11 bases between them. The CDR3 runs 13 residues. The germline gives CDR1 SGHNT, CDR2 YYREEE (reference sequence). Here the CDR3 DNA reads TGTGCCAGCAGCCCGTGGGAGCGCTACGAGCAGTACTTC. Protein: CASSPWERYEQYF.

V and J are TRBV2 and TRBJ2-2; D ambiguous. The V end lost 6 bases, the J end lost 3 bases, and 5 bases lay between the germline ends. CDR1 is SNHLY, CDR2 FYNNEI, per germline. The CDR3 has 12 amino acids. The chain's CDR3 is CASRQDTGELFF. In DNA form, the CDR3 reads TGTGCCAGCAGGCAGGACACCGGGGAGCTGTTTTTT.

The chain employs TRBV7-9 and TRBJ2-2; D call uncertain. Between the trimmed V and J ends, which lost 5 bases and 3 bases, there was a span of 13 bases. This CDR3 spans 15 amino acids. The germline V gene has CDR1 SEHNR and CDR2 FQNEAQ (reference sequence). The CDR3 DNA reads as TGTGCCAGCAGCCGGTCGGTCGCGGACACCGGGGAGCTGTTTTTT. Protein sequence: CASSRSVADTGELFF.

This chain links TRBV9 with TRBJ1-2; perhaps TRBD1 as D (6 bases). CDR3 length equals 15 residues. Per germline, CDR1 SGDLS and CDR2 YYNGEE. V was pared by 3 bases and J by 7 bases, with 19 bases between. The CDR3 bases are TGTGCCAGCAGCGCCCTCTCGCCAGGGGTGTCTGGCTACACCTTC. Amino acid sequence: CASSALSPGVSGYTF.

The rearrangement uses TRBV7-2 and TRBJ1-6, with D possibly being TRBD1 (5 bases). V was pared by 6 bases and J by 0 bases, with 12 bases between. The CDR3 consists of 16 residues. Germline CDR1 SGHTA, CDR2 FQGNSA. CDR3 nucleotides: TGTGCCAGCAGAGTGACAGTGAGCTCCTATAATTCACCCCTCCACTTT. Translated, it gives CASRVTVSSYNSPLHF.

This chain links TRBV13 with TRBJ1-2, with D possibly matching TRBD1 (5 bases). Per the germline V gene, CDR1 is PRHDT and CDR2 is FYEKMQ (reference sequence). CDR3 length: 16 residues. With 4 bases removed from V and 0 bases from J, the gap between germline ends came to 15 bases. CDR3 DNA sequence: TGTGCCAGCAGCTCAAGAGCTGGACAAACTAACTATGGCTACACCTTC. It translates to CASSSRAGQTNYGYTF.

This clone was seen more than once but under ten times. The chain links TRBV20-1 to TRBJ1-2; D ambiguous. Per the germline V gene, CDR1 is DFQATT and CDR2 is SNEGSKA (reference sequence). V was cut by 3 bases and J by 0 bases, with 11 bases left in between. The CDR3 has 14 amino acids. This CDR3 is CSASPQISNYGYTF. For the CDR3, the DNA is TGCAGTGCTAGTCCGCAGATTTCTAACTATGGCTACACCTTC.